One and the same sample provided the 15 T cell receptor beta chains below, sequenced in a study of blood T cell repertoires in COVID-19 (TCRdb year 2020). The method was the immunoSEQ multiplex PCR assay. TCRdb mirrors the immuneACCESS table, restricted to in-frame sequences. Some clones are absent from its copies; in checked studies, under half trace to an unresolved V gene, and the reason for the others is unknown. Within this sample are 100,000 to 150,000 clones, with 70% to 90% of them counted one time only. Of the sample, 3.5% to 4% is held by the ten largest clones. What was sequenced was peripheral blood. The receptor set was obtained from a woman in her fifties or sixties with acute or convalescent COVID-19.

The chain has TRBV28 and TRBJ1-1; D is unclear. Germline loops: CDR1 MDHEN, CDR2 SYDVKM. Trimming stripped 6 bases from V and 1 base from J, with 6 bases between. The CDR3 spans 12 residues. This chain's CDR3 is CASSEQNTEAFF. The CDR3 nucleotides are TGTGCCAGCAGCGAACAGAACACTGAAGCTTTCTTT.

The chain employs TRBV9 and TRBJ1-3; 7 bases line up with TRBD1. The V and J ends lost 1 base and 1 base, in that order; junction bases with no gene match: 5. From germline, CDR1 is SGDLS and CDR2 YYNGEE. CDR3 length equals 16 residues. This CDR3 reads CASSVRPGGSGNTIYF. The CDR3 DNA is TGTGCCAGCAGCGTACGGCCAGGGGGTTCTGGAAACACCATATATTTT.

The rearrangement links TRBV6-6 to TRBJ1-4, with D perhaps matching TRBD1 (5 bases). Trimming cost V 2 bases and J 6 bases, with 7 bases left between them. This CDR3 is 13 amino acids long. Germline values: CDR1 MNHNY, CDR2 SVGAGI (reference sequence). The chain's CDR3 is CASSYIGDEKLFF. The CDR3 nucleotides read TGTGCCAGCAGTTACATAGGGGATGAAAAACTGTTTTTT.

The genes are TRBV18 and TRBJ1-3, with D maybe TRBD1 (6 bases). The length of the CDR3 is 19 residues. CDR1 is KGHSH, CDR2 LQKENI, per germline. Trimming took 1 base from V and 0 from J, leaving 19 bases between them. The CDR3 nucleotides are TGTGCCAGCTCACCACAATTCGGCGGGGGGCAAGGCTCTGGAAACACCATATATTTT. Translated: CASSPQFGGGQGSGNTIYF. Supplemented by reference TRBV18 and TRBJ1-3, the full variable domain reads NAGVMQNPRHLVRRRGQEARLRCSPMKGHSHVYWYRQLPEEGLKFMVYLQKENIIDESGMPKERFSAEFPKEGPSILRIQQVVRGDSAAYFCASSPQFGGGQGSGNTIYFGEGSWLTVV.

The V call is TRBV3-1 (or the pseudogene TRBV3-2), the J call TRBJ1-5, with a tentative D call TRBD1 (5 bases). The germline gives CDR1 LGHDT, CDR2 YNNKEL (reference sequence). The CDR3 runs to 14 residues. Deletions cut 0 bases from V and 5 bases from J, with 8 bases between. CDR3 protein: CASSQDAGYQPQHF. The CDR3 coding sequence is TGTGCCAGCAGCCAAGACGCAGGGTATCAGCCCCAGCATTTT.

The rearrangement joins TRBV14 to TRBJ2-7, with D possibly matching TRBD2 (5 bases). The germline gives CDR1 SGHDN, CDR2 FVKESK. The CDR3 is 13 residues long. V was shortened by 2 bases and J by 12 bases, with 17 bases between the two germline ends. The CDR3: CASSQRSDSRPYF. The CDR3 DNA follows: TGTGCCAGCAGCCAAAGGTCGGACTCCCGACCGTACTTC.

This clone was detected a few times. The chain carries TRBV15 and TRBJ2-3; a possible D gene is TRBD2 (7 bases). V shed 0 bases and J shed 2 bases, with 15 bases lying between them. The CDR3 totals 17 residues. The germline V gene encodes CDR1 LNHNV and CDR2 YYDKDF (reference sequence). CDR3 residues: CATSREGAGAPTDTQYF. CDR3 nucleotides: TGTGCCACCAGCAGAGAGGGGGCGGGAGCCCCCACAGATACGCAGTATTTT.

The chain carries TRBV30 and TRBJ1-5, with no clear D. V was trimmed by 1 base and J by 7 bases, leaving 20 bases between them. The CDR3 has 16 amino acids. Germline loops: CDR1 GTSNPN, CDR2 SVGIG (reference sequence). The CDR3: CAWSGSGFFGSQPQHF. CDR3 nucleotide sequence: TGTGCCTGGAGTGGTTCTGGGTTCTTCGGGTCACAGCCCCAGCATTTT.

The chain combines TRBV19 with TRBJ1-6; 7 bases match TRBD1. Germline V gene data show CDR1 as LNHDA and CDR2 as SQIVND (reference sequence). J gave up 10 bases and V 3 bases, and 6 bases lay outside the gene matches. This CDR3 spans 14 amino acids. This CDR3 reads CASSIGTVGSPLHF. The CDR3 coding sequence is TGTGCCAGTAGTATTGGGACAGTAGGATCACCCCTCCACTTT.

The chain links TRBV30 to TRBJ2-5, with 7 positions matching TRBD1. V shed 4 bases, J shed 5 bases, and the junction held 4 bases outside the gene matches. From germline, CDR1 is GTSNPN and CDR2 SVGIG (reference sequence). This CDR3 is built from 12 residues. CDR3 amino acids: CAWNRGLETQYF. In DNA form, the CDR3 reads TGTGCCTGGAACAGGGGCCTGGAGACCCAGTACTTC.

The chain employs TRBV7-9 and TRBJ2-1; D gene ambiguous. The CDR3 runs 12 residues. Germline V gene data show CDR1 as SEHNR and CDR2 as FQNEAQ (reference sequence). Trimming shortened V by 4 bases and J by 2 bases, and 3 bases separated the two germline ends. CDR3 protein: CASSSAYNEQFF. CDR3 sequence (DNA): TGTGCCAGCAGCTCCGCCTACAATGAGCAGTTCTTC.

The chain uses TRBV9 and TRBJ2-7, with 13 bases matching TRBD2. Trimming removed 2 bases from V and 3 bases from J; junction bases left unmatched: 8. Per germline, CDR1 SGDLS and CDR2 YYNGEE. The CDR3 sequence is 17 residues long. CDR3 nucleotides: TGTGCCAGCAGCGTGACTAGCGGGAGGATGAATCTCTACGAGCAGTACTTC. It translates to CASSVTSGRMNLYEQYF.

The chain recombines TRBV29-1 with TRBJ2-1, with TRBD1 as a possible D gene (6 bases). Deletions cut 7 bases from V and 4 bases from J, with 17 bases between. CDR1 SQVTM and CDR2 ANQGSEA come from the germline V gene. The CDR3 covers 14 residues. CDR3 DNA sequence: TGCAGCGCTGGGGGCCTAGCAGGATACAATGAGCAGTTCTTC. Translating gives CSAGGLAGYNEQFF.

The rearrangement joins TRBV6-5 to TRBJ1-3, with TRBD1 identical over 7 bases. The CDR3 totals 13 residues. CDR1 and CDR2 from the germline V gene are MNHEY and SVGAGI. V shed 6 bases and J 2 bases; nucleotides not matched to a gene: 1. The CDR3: CASRDRAGNTIYF. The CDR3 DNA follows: TGTGCCAGCAGAGACAGGGCTGGAAACACCATATATTTT.

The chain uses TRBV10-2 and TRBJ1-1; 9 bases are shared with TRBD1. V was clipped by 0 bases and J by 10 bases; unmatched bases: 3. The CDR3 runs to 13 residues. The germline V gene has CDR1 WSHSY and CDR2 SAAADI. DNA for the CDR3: TGCGCCAGCAGTGAGTCGGGGACAGGGACAGCTTTCTTT. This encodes CASSESGTGTAFF.